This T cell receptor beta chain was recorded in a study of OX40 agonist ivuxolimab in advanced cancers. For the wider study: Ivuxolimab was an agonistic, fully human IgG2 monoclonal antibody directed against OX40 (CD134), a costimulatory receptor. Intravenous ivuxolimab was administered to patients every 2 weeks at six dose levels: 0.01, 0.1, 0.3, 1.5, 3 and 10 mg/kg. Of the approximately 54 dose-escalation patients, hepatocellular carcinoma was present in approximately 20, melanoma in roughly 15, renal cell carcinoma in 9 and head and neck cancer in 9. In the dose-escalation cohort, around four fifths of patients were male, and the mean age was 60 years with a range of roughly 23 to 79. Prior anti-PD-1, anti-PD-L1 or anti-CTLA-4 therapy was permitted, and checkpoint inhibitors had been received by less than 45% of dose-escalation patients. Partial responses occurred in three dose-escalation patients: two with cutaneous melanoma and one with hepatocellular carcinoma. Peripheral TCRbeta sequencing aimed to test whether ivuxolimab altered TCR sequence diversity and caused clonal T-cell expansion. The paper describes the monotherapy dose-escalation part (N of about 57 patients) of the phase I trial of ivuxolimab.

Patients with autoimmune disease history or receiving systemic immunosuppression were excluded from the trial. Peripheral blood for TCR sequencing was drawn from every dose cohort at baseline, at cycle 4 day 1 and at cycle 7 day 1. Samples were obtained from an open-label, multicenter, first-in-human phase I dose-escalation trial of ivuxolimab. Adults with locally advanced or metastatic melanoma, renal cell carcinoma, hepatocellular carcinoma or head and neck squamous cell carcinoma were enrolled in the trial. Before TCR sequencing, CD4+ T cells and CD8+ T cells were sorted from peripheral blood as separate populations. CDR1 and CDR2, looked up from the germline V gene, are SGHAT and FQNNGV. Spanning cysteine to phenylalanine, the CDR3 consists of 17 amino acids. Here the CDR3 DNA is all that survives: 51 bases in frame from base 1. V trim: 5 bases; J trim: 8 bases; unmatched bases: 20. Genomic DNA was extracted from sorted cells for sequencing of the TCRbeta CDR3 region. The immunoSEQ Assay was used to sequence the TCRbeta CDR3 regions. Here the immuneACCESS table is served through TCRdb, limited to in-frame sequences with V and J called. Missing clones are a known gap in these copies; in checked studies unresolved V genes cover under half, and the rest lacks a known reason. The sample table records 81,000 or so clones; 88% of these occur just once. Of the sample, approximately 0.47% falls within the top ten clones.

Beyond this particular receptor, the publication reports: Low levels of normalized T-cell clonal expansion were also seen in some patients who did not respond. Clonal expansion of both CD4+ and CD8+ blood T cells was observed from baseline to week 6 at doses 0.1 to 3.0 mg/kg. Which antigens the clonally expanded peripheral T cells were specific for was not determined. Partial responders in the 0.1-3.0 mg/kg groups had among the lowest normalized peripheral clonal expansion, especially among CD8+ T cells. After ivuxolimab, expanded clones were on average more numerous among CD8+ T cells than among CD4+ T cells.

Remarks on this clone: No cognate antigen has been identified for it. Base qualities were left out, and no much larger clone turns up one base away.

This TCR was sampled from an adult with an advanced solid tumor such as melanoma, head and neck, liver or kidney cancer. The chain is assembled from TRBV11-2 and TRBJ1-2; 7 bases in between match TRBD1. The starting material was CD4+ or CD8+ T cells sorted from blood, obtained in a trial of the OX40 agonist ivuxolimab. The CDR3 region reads CASSEQGSVPIEQGYTF. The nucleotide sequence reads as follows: TGTGCCAGCAGCGAACAGGGGAGTGTTCCCATCGAACAAGGCTACACCTTC.